This TCR beta chain was sequenced for a study of graft-versus-host responses after intestinal transplantation. Study context: All recipients were transplanted with multivisceral, liver-intestinal, or isolated intestinal grafts.

V was cut by 2 bases and J by 3 bases, with 11 bases left in between. Looked up from germline, CDR1 is SGHTA and CDR2 is FQGNSA. This CDR3 is built from 15 residues. Produced via immunoSEQ multiplex PCR; TCRdb's table is partial and in-frame only. Altogether tens of thousands of clones are present, about 87% being singletons, with the ten largest covering roughly 0.4%. This clone was found a few times. Its target is not known. The sample here was unstimulated CD4+ T cells sorted from spleen or lymph node cells, taken before transplant. The TCR was taken from a human donor who was the organ donor for an intestinal transplant. The chain uses TRBV7-2 and TRBJ1-5; TRBD1 might be the D (5 bases). The CDR3 DNA sequence: TGTGCCAGCAGCTTATTTTCAGGGAACAATCAGCCCCAGCATTTT. It specifies CASSLFSGNNQPQHF. The variable domain in full, with the rest retrieved from reference TRBV7-2 and TRBJ1-5, is GAGVSQSPSNKVTEKGKDVELRCDPISGHTALYWYRQSLGQGLEFLIYFQGNSAPDKSGLPSDRFSAERTGGSVSTLTIQRTQQEDSAVYLCASSLFSGNNQPQHFGDGTRLSIL.